One and the same sample provided the 21 T cell receptor beta chains below, sequenced in a study of blood T cells in healthy people across ages. Sample-barcoded 5' priming and a J-beta primer mix drove a second PCR of about 6 to 12 cycles. One entry per CDR3 protein results from TCRdb running MiXCR on the 5' RACE reads. There are roughly 800,000 distinct CDR3 sequences in the sample; less than 70% occur only once, and approximately 41% lies in the top ten. Sequencing input: blood. The receptors stem from a man older than 75 in good health.

This clonotype was seen a few times. The chain combines TRBV7-9 with TRBJ1-5; 8 bases line up with TRBD1. The germline V gene encodes CDR1 SEHNR and CDR2 FQNEAQ (reference sequence). J lost 9 bases, V lost 4 bases, and 8 bases had no gene match. The CDR3 has 14 residues. The CDR3 loop reads CASSSDRDLGPQHF. CDR3 nucleotides: TGTGCCAGCAGCTCGGACAGGGACCTTGGGCCCCAGCATTTT.

V gene TRBV28 combines with J gene TRBJ2-3; 10 positions match TRBD1. J gave up 6 bases and V 6 bases, and 12 bases lay outside the gene matches. Germline assignment: CDR1 MDHEN and CDR2 SYDVKM. The CDR3 totals 16 residues. The DNA for the CDR3 is TGTGCCAGCAGCGGGACAGGGGACAGCCCATTGGATACGCAGTATTTT. Its protein is CASSGTGDSPLDTQYF.

The table lists this clonotype with a few counts. This chain links TRBV6-4 with TRBJ2-3, with 8 bases aligning to TRBD2. The V segment lost 5 bases and the J segment 4 bases; nucleotides outside the gene matches: 11. The CDR3 is 16 amino acids. CDR1 and CDR2 from the germline V gene are MRHNA and SNTAGT. CDR3 bases: TGTGCCAGCAGTCTCCCGCTCCGCGGGAGGCCAGATACGCAGTATTTT. Its protein product is CASSLPLRGRPDTQYF.

This clonotype has more than one count but fewer than ten. The rearrangement joins TRBV2 to TRBJ2-3, with TRBD2 matching 10 bases. Germline trimming cut 5 bases from V and 14 bases from J; bases unmatched to any gene: 10. CDR1 is SNHLY, CDR2 FYNNEI, per germline. CDR3 length: 13 amino acids. Here the CDR3 DNA reads TGTGCCAGCAGTATAGCGGGAGGAGGAGACGCGTATTTT. Amino acid sequence: CASSIAGGGDAYF.

The chain recombines TRBV4-1 with TRBJ2-6, with TRBD2 identical over 10 bases. Germline CDR1 is MGHRA and CDR2 is YSYEKL. CDR3 length: 19 amino acids. J was trimmed by 0 bases and V by 4 bases; bases with no gene match: 9. For the CDR3, the DNA is TGCGCCAGCAGCCGCACCCTGCTAGCGGGAGACTCTGGGGCCAACGTCCTGACTTTC. Its protein is CASSRTLLAGDSGANVLTF.

The gene calls are TRBV7-9 and TRBJ2-5, with D possibly matching TRBD1 (7 bases). From germline, CDR1 is SEHNR and CDR2 FQNEAQ (reference sequence). The CDR3 consists of 17 residues. V lost 5 bases to trimming and J lost 9 bases, with 28 bases between them. In DNA form, the CDR3 reads TGTGCCAGCAGCGCCTGGGGACTCCGGGACAGTCACGAGCCCCAGTACTTC. Residues: CASSAWGLRDSHEPQYF.

V is TRBV12-3 or TRBV12-4 and J is TRBJ2-7; 13 nucleotides match TRBD2. The CDR3 is 21 residues long. The trim removed 1 base at V and 2 bases at J, leaving 17 bases unmatched. CDR3 amino acids: CASSLVAWGLAGSPRAYEQYF. In DNA, the CDR3 is TGTGCCAGCAGTTTAGTAGCTTGGGGACTAGCGGGGTCCCCCAGAGCCTACGAGCAGTACTTC.

V is TRBV9 and J is TRBJ2-1, with 11 bases aligning to TRBD2. The CDR3 sequence is 15 residues long. J gave up 7 bases and V 5 bases, and 8 bases lay outside the gene matches. CDR1 and CDR2 from the germline V gene are SGDLS and YYNGEE. CDR3 sequence reads: CASRAPGLAENEQFF. The CDR3 nucleotides are TGTGCCAGCAGAGCTCCGGGACTAGCGGAGAATGAGCAGTTCTTC.

CDR3 amino acids: CSATERNNEQFF. The CDR3 coding sequence is TGCAGTGCTACCGAGCGGAACAATGAGCAGTTCTTC. The V gene is TRBV20-1, the J gene TRBJ2-1, with D maybe TRBD2 (5 bases). V lost 4 bases to trimming and J lost 5 bases, with 9 bases between them. This CDR3 region has 12 residues. CDR1 DFQATT and CDR2 SNEGSKA come from the germline V gene (reference sequence).

This chain uses TRBV29-1 with TRBJ2-3, with 7 bases identical to TRBD1. The CDR3 consists of 12 residues. V gave up 4 bases and J gave up 5 bases; unmatched junction bases: 3. The germline CDR1 and CDR2 sequences are SQVTM and ANQGSEA. The CDR3 region is CSVAGTVDTQYF. CDR3 nucleotides: TGCAGCGTTGCCGGGACAGTAGATACGCAGTATTTT.

J is TRBJ1-1 and V is TRBV6-1, with TRBD1 matching over 10 bases. The CDR3 runs 14 residues. J gave up 4 bases and V 7 bases, and 6 bases lay outside the gene matches. Germline V lookup: CDR1 MNHNS, CDR2 SASEGT. CDR3 in DNA: TGTGCCAGCAAATCCAGACAGGGGGCCACTGAAGCTTTCTTT. The encoded protein is CASKSRQGATEAFF.

V is TRBV20-1 and J is TRBJ2-2, with D perhaps matching TRBD1 (7 bases). Germline-derived CDR1 and CDR2 are DFQATT and SNEGSKA (reference sequence). V was trimmed by 3 bases and J by 1 base, leaving 15 bases between them. The CDR3 runs 16 residues. This CDR3 is CSARSDRDWNTGELFF. In nucleotides, the CDR3 is TGCAGTGCTAGGTCCGACAGGGACTGGAACACCGGGGAGCTGTTTTTT.

This clonotype has only one observation. V gene TRBV7-7 combines with J gene TRBJ2-5, with TRBD1 identical over 7 bases. This CDR3 is built from 15 residues. From germline, CDR1 is SSHAT and CDR2 FNYEAQ (reference sequence). Trimming at V came to 5 bases and at J to 5 bases, leaving 11 bases not matched to a gene. The chain's CDR3 is CASSPRQGRRETQYF. DNA of the CDR3: TGTGCCAGCAGCCCCCGACAGGGCAGGCGGGAGACCCAGTACTTC.

The chain uses TRBV6-6 and TRBJ1-1, with a weak D call TRBD1 (5 bases). Germline CDR1 and CDR2: MNHNY and SVGAGI (reference sequence). V was pared by 3 bases and J by 3 bases, with 14 bases between. This CDR3 comprises 15 residues. CDR3 in DNA: TGTGCCAGCAGTTATCCGGGACCTGCTGACACTGAAGCTTTCTTT. It specifies CASSYPGPADTEAFF.

This rearrangement joins TRBV6-1 to TRBJ2-4; D tentatively reads TRBD1 or TRBD2 (5 bases each). The V and J ends lost 6 bases and 8 bases respectively, with 17 bases between them. This CDR3 is 14 amino acids long. Looked up from germline, CDR1 is MNHNS and CDR2 is SASEGT. The CDR3 nucleotides are TGTGCCAGCAGCCGGGACCGAGAGGGGTACATTCAGTACTTC. It codes for CASSRDREGYIQYF.

The count of this clonotype is one. V and J are TRBV7-2 and TRBJ1-2, with D unclear. The CDR3 sequence is 12 residues long. V lost 1 base and J 3 bases, leaving 3 bases between the germline ends. Germline CDR1 is SGHTA and CDR2 is FQGNSA. Written as DNA, the CDR3 is TGTACCAGCAGCTTAGGGGACTATGGCTACACCTTC. Translation: CTSSLGDYGYTF.

The sample holds a few counts of this clonotype. The chain combines TRBV5-1 with TRBJ2-5; unclear D gene. The length of the CDR3 is 13 residues. Trimming pared 3 bases from V and 5 bases from J, leaving 11 bases between. CDR1 is SGHRS and CDR2 is YFSETQ in the germline V gene. This chain's CDR3 is CASSWVRTETQYF. CDR3 nucleotide sequence: TGCGCCAGCAGCTGGGTTCGGACGGAGACCCAGTACTTC.

The sample holds a few counts of this clonotype. This sequence joins TRBV15 and TRBJ2-3; D uncertain. Germline lookup yields CDR1 LNHNV and CDR2 YYDKDF (reference sequence). The CDR3 runs 15 residues. V shed 0 bases and J shed 0 bases, with 7 bases lying between them. For the CDR3, the DNA is TGTGCCACCAGCAGAGACAGACCTAGCACAGATACGCAGTATTTT. Its translation is CATSRDRPSTDTQYF.

This clonotype was picked up many times. The chain combines TRBV7-8 with TRBJ2-7; TRBD2 agrees at 7 bases. From germline, CDR1 is SGHVS and CDR2 FQNEAQ. V lost 3 bases and J lost 5; bases outside the gene matches: 7. This CDR3 is built from 14 residues. The CDR3 spells CASSFGREINEQYF. The CDR3, as DNA: TGTGCCAGCAGCTTTGGGAGGGAGATCAACGAGCAGTACTTC. The whole variable domain, remainder taken from reference TRBV7-8 and TRBJ2-7, is GAGVSQSPRYKVAKRGQDVALRCDPISGHVSLFWYQQALGQGPEFLTYFQNEAQLDKSGLPSDRFFAERPEGSVSTLKIQRTQQEDSAVYLCASSFGREINEQYFGPGTRLTVT.

The J gene is TRBJ1-6, the V gene TRBV5-5, with 9 positions matching TRBD1. CDR1 and CDR2 from the germline V gene are SGHKS and YYEKEE (reference sequence). CDR3 length: 16 residues. Trimming removed 4 bases from V and 10 bases from J; junction bases left unmatched: 12. The CDR3 DNA is TGTGCCAGCAGCACGTTACAGGGGGCTGCAAAATCACCCCTCCACTTT. This encodes CASSTLQGAAKSPLHF.

This clonotype was counted only a few times. V is TRBV29-1 and J is TRBJ2-7, with TRBD2 identical over 8 bases. CDR1 and CDR2 (germline): SQVTM, ANQGSEA. The CDR3 is 13 amino acids. With V trimmed by 2 bases and J by 3 bases, 3 bases remained unmatched. CDR3 DNA: TGCAGCGTTGAAATGCTAGCGGGCTACGAGCAGTACTTC. Protein product: CSVEMLAGYEQYF.